A few counts support the clone carrying this TCR beta chain. No antigen is known for it. The sample is drawn from a study of identical twins. Overall study findings and caveats: For zero-insertion analyses, partial confounding could come from invariant MAIT and iNKT cells.

With V trimmed by 0 bases and J by 4 bases, 5 bases remained unmatched. CDR1 and CDR2 from the germline V gene are MGHRA and YSYEKL. There are 15 residues in the CDR3. Template switching introduced a universal primer site, and the cDNA bore unique molecular identifiers. TCRdb passed the 5' RACE reads through MiXCR, listing each CDR3 protein once. The table has approximately 220,000 distinct CDR3 sequences, 6% to 8.5% seen once. These data were also reused for a study on yellow fever vaccine responses in identical twins.

This TCR derives from a woman younger than 30 in good health. Sequenced: CD8+ T cells sorted from blood. The rearrangement uses TRBV4-1 and TRBJ1-2; the match to TRBD1 covers 7 bases. The CDR3 is CASSQDRGPLYGYTF. The CDR3, as DNA: TGCGCCAGCAGCCAAGATAGGGGGCCCCTCTATGGCTACACCTTC.